This T cell receptor beta chain was found in a study of cytomegalovirus exposure and HLA in healthy donors. Across the study: Roughly 170 million T cells yielded over 90 million unique TCR beta sequences in earlier analysis.

Study-wide points: Presence/absence analyses supposed approximately even sequencing depth among donors. The study recorded fewer than 200 TCR beta chains that were cytomegalovirus-associated.

As regards this clone: The antigen remains unidentified.

Trimming cost V 3 bases and J 1 base; bases outside gene matches: 9. This CDR3 has 17 amino acids. CDR1 and CDR2 (germline): MNHNS, SASEGT. Primers included in the PCR were 60 Vbeta and 13 Jbeta primers. TCRdb's copy holds only in-frame clones and misses some; the assay was immunoSEQ multiplex PCR. This table holds 85,000 to 130,000 clones, roughly four fifths found once. J is TRBJ2-5 and V is TRBV6-1, with 9 bases fitting TRBD2. The specimen was PBMCs. The TCR comes from a man aged 45-60 years in good health and CMV-seronegative. CDR3 residues: CASSERVAGALQETQYF. In nucleotides, the CDR3 is TGTGCCAGCAGTGAGAGGGTAGCGGGGGCCCTCCAAGAGACCCAGTACTTC.